The source of this T cell receptor beta chain is a study of blood T cell repertoires in COVID-19. About the study: Sites across the United States, Italy and Spain contributed samples from acute and convalescent COVID-19. PBMCs, B-cell-depleted T cells, or T cells provided the cDNA or gDNA that made up the material.

Authors' analysis steps: From reference gene primer amplification, estimates of nucleated cell counts were derived. The data were produced by immunoSEQ multiplex PCR, yet TCRdb's version contains in-frame clones alone and is incomplete. The V and J calls and clone size are taken from that table; D and trimming were inferred from the DNA. Counted here are about 30,000 clones, more than 80% occurring once; the ten biggest clones make up 15% to 20%. V gave up 0 bases and J gave up 12 bases, with 15 bases separating them. This CDR3 comprises 13 residues. The V gene's germline CDR1 is SGHDT and CDR2 YYEEEE.

The rearrangement uses TRBV5-6 and TRBJ2-5; D call uncertain. The source is a man older than 75 with acute or convalescent COVID-19. Sequencing was performed on peripheral blood. The chain's CDR3 is CASSLDKTQAEYF. DNA of the CDR3: TGTGCCAGCAGCTTGGATAAGACCCAGGCCGAGTACTTC.